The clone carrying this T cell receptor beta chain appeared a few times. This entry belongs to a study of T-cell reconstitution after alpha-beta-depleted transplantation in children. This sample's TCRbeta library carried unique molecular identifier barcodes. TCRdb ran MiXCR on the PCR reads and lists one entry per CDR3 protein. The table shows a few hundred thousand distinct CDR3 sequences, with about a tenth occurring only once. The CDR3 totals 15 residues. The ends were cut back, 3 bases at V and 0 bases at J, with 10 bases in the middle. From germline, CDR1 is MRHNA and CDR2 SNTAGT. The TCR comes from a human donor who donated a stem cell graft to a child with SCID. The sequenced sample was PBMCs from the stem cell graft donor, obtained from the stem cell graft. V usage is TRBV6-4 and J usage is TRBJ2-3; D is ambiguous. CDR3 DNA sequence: TGTGCCAGCAGTGATGTCGGATCTAGCACAGATACGCAGTATTTT. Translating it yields CASSDVGSSTDTQYF.